These T cell receptor beta chains were read from a single sample in a study of human T cells and chemical hapten exposure. Each CDR3 protein is one row after TCRdb ran MiXCR on the RACE reads. The table includes tens of thousands of distinct CDR3 sequences, 14% detected once. Here the sequenced sample was whole blood, taken in connection with sensitization to the hapten diphenylcyclopropenone (DPC). Every receptor here comes from a woman aged 45-65 years with alopecia areata. Some clones in this sample may be carry-over from other donors' samples. CDR3s include the opening cysteine and the closing phenylalanine or tryptophan. The D gene is left open where the match is weak. Size is omitted from some rows. Given values are once, few, many or a class for expanded clones.

J gene: TRBJ1-3
clone size: few
D gene: TRBD1
V gene: TRBV9
CDR3 DNA: TGTGCCAGCAGCGTGGGGGACAGTCATGGAAACACCATATATTTT
CDR3 protein: CASSVGDSHGNTIYF

J gene: TRBJ1-1
clone size: few
D gene: .
V gene: TRBV5-5
CDR3 DNA: TGTGCCAGCAGCTTGTGGGCAGGGAACACTGAAGCTTTCTTT
CDR3 protein: CASSLWAGNTEAFF

J gene: TRBJ1-3
clone size: few
D gene: .
V gene: TRBV2
CDR3 DNA: TGTGCCAGCAGTCCTGAGCCCCGCTCTGGAAACACCATATATTTT
CDR3 protein: CASSPEPRSGNTIYF

J gene: TRBJ1-6
clone size: few
D gene: .
V gene: TRBV5-1
CDR3 DNA: TGCGCCAGCAGCTCCCGGTTGGGGAACAGCTTTAATTCACCCCTCCACTTT
CDR3 protein: CASSSRLGNSFNSPLHF

J gene: TRBJ2-1
clone size: few
D gene: TRBD1
V gene: TRBV15
CDR3 DNA: TGTGCCACCAGCGACCGGGACAGGGTCCTCAATGAGCAGTTCTTC
CDR3 protein: CATSDRDRVLNEQFF

J gene: TRBJ1-3
clone size: .
D gene: TRBD1
V gene: TRBV7-6
CDR3 DNA: TGTGCCAGCAGCTTGGAGGGGGCGAATGGAAACACCATATATTTT
CDR3 protein: CASSLEGANGNTIYF

J gene: TRBJ2-1
clone size: few
D gene: .
V gene: TRBV20-1
CDR3 DNA: TGCAGTGCTGGAGCGGAGCTAACCTCCTACAATGAGCAGTTCTTC
CDR3 protein: CSAGAELTSYNEQFF

J gene: TRBJ2-3
clone size: .
D gene: .
V gene: TRBV28
CDR3 DNA: TGTGCCATCACATCGACAGCGCCGAAGCAGTATTTT
CDR3 protein: CAITSTAPKQYF

J gene: TRBJ1-2
clone size: many
D gene: TRBD1
V gene: TRBV30
CDR3 DNA: TGTGCCTGGGCCACCACAGGGGGCTTCAGTGGCTACACCTTC
CDR3 protein: CAWATTGGFSGYTF

J gene: TRBJ1-1
clone size: .
D gene: TRBD1
V gene: TRBV4-1
CDR3 DNA: TGCGCCAGCAGCCAAAGACAGGGAGGGAACACTGAAGCTTTCTTT
CDR3 protein: CASSQRQGGNTEAFF

J gene: TRBJ2-7
clone size: many
D gene: TRBD2
V gene: TRBV20-1
CDR3 DNA: TGCAGTGCTGATTCTCGCGGGAGTCGCGGCGAGCAGTACTTC
CDR3 protein: CSADSRGSRGEQYF

J gene: TRBJ2-3
clone size: .
D gene: .
V gene: TRBV27
CDR3 DNA: TGTGCCAGCAGTTTTGGGGATTTCCGCACAGATACGCAGTATTTT
CDR3 protein: CASSFGDFRTDTQYF

J gene: TRBJ2-7
clone size: .
D gene: .
V gene: TRBV20-1
CDR3 DNA: TGCAGTGCTAGAGATAGCAGGTTCACCTACGAGCAGTACTTC
CDR3 protein: CSARDSRFTYEQYF

J gene: TRBJ2-7
clone size: .
D gene: .
V gene: TRBV3-1
CDR3 DNA: TGTGCCAGCAGCCAAGGGATTTCGCAGTACTTC
CDR3 protein: CASSQGISQYF

J gene: TRBJ1-4
clone size: .
D gene: TRBD1
V gene: TRBV6-5
CDR3 DNA: TGTGCCACCCGGGGACAGGGTAGAGGTGAAAAACTGTTTTTT
CDR3 protein: CATRGQGRGEKLFF

J gene: TRBJ2-3
clone size: .
D gene: .
V gene: TRBV7-9
CDR3 DNA: TGTGCCAGCAGCATTAGTGCTAGCCTAAGCACAGATACGCAGTATTTT
CDR3 protein: CASSISASLSTDTQYF

J gene: TRBJ2-7
clone size: .
D gene: .
V gene: TRBV28
CDR3 DNA: TGTGCCAGCAGTTTAGCAGGGAAGGGGTCCTACGAGCAGTACTTC
CDR3 protein: CASSLAGKGSYEQYF

J gene: TRBJ2-2
clone size: many
D gene: .
V gene: TRBV7-6
CDR3 DNA: TGTGCCAGCAGTCGAGACTCCCAATCCACCGGGGAGCTGTTTTTT
CDR3 protein: CASSRDSQSTGELFF

J gene: TRBJ1-1
clone size: few
D gene: .
V gene: TRBV19
CDR3 DNA: TGTGCCAGTAAGGTTACAGGGAACACTGAAGCTTTCTTT
CDR3 protein: CASKVTGNTEAFF

J gene: TRBJ2-1
clone size: .
D gene: .
V gene: TRBV28
CDR3 DNA: TGTGCCAGCAGTGTATACAATGAGCAGTTCTTC
CDR3 protein: CASSVYNEQFF

J gene: TRBJ2-7
clone size: few
D gene: TRBD1
V gene: TRBV6-5
CDR3 DNA: TGTGCCAGCAGTTTGGGACAGGAATACGAGCAGTACTTC
CDR3 protein: CASSLGQEYEQYF

J gene: TRBJ2-7
clone size: few
D gene: .
V gene: TRBV20-1
CDR3 DNA: TGCAGTGCTAGAGATAGTCGAGCGGTCTTCGAGCAGTACTTC
CDR3 protein: CSARDSRAVFEQYF

J gene: TRBJ1-4
clone size: many
D gene: .
V gene: TRBV11-2
CDR3 DNA: TGTGCCAGCAGCCCATGGGCGGGGATTAATGAAAAACTGTTTTTT
CDR3 protein: CASSPWAGINEKLFF

J gene: TRBJ2-2
clone size: few
D gene: .
V gene: TRBV20-1
CDR3 DNA: TGCAGTGCTAGAGATCGACACGGTTCCGGGGAGCTGTTTTTT
CDR3 protein: CSARDRHGSGELFF

J gene: TRBJ2-2
clone size: .
D gene: .
V gene: TRBV5-1
CDR3 DNA: TGCGCCAGCAGCCCCCCAAGTGAGGGCACCGGGGAGCTGTTTTTT
CDR3 protein: CASSPPSEGTGELFF

J gene: TRBJ1-4
clone size: few
D gene: .
V gene: TRBV6-5
CDR3 DNA: TGTGCCAGCAGTTCTTCAGGGAACGGCGAAAAACTGTTTTTT
CDR3 protein: CASSSSGNGEKLFF

J gene: TRBJ2-7
clone size: .
D gene: TRBD1
V gene: TRBV20-1
CDR3 DNA: TGCAGTGCTGGGGGGACAGGGGCATTCCCCTACGAGCAGTACTTC
CDR3 protein: CSAGGTGAFPYEQYF

J gene: TRBJ2-7
clone size: few
D gene: TRBD2
V gene: TRBV7-2
CDR3 DNA: TGTGCCAGCAGCTTAGTGGCGGGAGGGTCCTACGAGCAGTACTTC
CDR3 protein: CASSLVAGGSYEQYF

J gene: TRBJ1-4
clone size: many
D gene: .
V gene: TRBV5-4
CDR3 DNA: TGTGCCAGCAGCTTGGGAGGGTCCGGGGAAAAACTGTTTTTT
CDR3 protein: CASSLGGSGEKLFF

J gene: TRBJ2-1
clone size: .
D gene: TRBD1
V gene: TRBV5-6
CDR3 DNA: TGTGCCAGCAGCCCACCGACAGGGGGTATCGACAATGAGCAGTTCTTC
CDR3 protein: CASSPPTGGIDNEQFF

J gene: TRBJ2-1
clone size: few
D gene: TRBD1
V gene: TRBV3-1
CDR3 DNA: TGTGCCAGCAGCCGAAACCCGAGGACAGGGGCCTACAATGAGCAGTTCTTC
CDR3 protein: CASSRNPRTGAYNEQFF

J gene: TRBJ2-2
clone size: many
D gene: TRBD2
V gene: TRBV28
CDR3 DNA: TGTGCCAGCAGTTTTGTTGCGGGAGGTACCACCGGGGAGCTGTTTTTT
CDR3 protein: CASSFVAGGTTGELFF

J gene: TRBJ1-2
clone size: few
D gene: .
V gene: TRBV28
CDR3 DNA: TGTGCCAGCAGCGAGATAGGGCCTAACTATGGCTACACCTTC
CDR3 protein: CASSEIGPNYGYTF

J gene: TRBJ2-1
clone size: medium-sized
D gene: .
V gene: TRBV14
CDR3 DNA: TGTGCCAGCAGCCCTGACGAGAGCGTAAGCTCCTACAATGAGCAGTTCTTC
CDR3 protein: CASSPDESVSSYNEQFF

J gene: TRBJ1-2
clone size: .
D gene: .
V gene: TRBV12-3/TRBV12-4
CDR3 DNA: TGTGCCAGCAGTCCACGCCCCGACTCACTTTATGGCTACACCTTC
CDR3 protein: CASSPRPDSLYGYTF

J gene: TRBJ2-1
clone size: many
D gene: TRBD2
V gene: TRBV14
CDR3 DNA: TGTGCCAGCAGCCAGATTAGCGGGAGCTCCTACAATGAGCAGTTCTTC
CDR3 protein: CASSQISGSSYNEQFF

J gene: TRBJ2-2
clone size: few
D gene: .
V gene: TRBV11-2
CDR3 DNA: TGTGCCAGCAGCGACGGGCCCGCTTCGAGGAACACCGGGGAGCTGTTTTTT
CDR3 protein: CASSDGPASRNTGELFF

J gene: TRBJ2-5
clone size: few
D gene: .
V gene: TRBV2
CDR3 DNA: TGTGCCAGCAGTGAATTTAGGGGCCAAGAGACCCAGTACTTC
CDR3 protein: CASSEFRGQETQYF

J gene: TRBJ2-5
clone size: many
D gene: TRBD2
V gene: TRBV12-3/TRBV12-4
CDR3 DNA: TGTGCCAGCAGAGGAACCGGGACTAGCGGGAGCGGGGTACTCCAAGAGACCCAGTACTTC
CDR3 protein: CASRGTGTSGSGVLQETQYF

J gene: TRBJ2-7
clone size: few
D gene: .
V gene: TRBV6-5
CDR3 DNA: TGTGCCAGCAGTTATTCGTGGACGGGGACCTACGAGCAGTACTTC
CDR3 protein: CASSYSWTGTYEQYF

J gene: TRBJ2-1
clone size: many
D gene: .
V gene: TRBV6-5
CDR3 DNA: TGTGCCAGCAGTTACGCGCCAACCGGGACACCCTTTCGCAATGAGCAGTTCTTC
CDR3 protein: CASSYAPTGTPFRNEQFF

J gene: TRBJ1-4
clone size: few
D gene: TRBD1
V gene: TRBV14
CDR3 DNA: TGTGCCAGCAGCCCCAGACAGGGGCCGCCAGCAACTAATGAAAAACTGTTTTTT
CDR3 protein: CASSPRQGPPATNEKLFF

J gene: TRBJ2-4
clone size: .
D gene: .
V gene: TRBV28
CDR3 DNA: TGTGCCACTTTATCCGAACTAGCCAAAAACATTCAGTACTTC
CDR3 protein: CATLSELAKNIQYF

J gene: TRBJ1-2
clone size: .
D gene: TRBD1
V gene: TRBV2
CDR3 DNA: TGTGCCAGCAGTGGCAGGGGGAGTGATGGCTACACCTTC
CDR3 protein: CASSGRGSDGYTF

J gene: TRBJ1-2
clone size: few
D gene: TRBD1
V gene: TRBV10-1
CDR3 DNA: TGCGCCAGCAGCCCTGAGGAGACAGGGAGTTTGATTAACTATGGCTACACCTTC
CDR3 protein: CASSPEETGSLINYGYTF

J gene: TRBJ2-3
clone size: few
D gene: TRBD1
V gene: TRBV19
CDR3 DNA: TGTGCCAGTAGGACCGGACAGGGAGCAGATACGCAGTATTTT
CDR3 protein: CASRTGQGADTQYF

J gene: TRBJ2-1
clone size: few
D gene: .
V gene: TRBV7-8
CDR3 DNA: TGTGCCAGCAGCTCCTGGACTAACTACAATGCGGAGCAGTTCTTC
CDR3 protein: CASSSWTNYNAEQFF

J gene: TRBJ2-5
clone size: few
D gene: .
V gene: TRBV19
CDR3 DNA: TGTGCCAGTAGTTGGGGACGGGGCCAAGAGACCCAGTACTTC
CDR3 protein: CASSWGRGQETQYF